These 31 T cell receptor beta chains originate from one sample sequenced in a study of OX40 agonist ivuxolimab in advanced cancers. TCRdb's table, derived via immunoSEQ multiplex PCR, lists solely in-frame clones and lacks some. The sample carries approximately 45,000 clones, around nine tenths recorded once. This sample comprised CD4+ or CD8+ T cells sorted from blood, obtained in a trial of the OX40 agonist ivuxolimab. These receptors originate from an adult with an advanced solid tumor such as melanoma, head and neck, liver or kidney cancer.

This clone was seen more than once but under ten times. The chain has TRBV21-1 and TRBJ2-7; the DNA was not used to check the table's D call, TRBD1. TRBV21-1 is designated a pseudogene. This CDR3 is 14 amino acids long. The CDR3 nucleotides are TGTGCCAGTCGACAGGGGTCTGGGTCCTACGAGCAGTACTTC. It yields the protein CASRQGSGSYEQYF.

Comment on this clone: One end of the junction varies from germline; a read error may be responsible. CDR3 in DNA: TGTGCTAGCAGCTTTGGCGGGGGGTTCCAAGAGACCCAGTACTTC. Protein: CASSFGGGFQETQYF. This chain links TRBV7-7 with TRBJ2-5; 8 bases are shared with TRBD2. This CDR3 comprises 15 residues. Germline V lookup: CDR1 SSHAT, CDR2 FNYEAQ (reference sequence).

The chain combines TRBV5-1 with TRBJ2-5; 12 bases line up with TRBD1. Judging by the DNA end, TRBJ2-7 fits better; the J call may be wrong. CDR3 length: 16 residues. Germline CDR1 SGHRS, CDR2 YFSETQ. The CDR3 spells CASSLEGTGGADEQYF. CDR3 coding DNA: TGCGCCAGCAGCTTGGAAGGGACAGGGGGCGCCGACGAGCAGTACTTC.

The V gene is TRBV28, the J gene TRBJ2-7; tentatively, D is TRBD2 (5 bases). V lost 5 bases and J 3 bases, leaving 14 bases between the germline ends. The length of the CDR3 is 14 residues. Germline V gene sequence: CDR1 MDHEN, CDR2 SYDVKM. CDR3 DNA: TGTGCCAGCAGTCCCCGAATGACTAACTACGAGCAGTACTTC. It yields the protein CASSPRMTNYEQYF.

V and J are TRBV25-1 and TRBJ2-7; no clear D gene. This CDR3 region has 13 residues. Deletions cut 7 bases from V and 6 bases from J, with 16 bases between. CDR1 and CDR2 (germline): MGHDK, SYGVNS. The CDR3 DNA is TGTGCCAGCATGGCAGGTCACCTTGGCGAGCAGTACTTC. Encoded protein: CASMAGHLGEQYF.

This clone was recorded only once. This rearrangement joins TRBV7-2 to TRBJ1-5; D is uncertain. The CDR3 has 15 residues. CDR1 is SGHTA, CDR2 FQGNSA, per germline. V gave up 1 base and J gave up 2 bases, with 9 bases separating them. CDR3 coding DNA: TGTGCCAGCAGCTTAGAGAGGGAGGGCAATCAGCCCCAGCATTTT. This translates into CASSLEREGNQPQHF.

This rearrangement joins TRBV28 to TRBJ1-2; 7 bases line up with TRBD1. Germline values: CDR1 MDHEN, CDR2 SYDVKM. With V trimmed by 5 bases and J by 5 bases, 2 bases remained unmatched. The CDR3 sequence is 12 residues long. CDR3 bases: TGTGCCAGCAGTCCGACAGGGTATGGCTACACCTTC. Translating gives CASSPTGYGYTF.

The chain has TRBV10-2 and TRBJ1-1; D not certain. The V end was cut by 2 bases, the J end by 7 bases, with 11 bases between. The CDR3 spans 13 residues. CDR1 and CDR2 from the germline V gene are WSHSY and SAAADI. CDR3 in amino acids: CASSEGEHHEAFF. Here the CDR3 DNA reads TGCGCCAGCAGTGAGGGAGAACATCATGAAGCTTTCTTT.

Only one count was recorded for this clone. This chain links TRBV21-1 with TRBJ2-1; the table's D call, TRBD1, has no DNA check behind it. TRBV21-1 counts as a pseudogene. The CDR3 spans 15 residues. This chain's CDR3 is CASSKRHLKKNEQFF. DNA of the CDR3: TGTGCCAGCAGCAAGAGACATCTCAAAAAGAATGAGCAGTTCTTC.

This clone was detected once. The CDR3 sequence: CASSLVASGRGTDTQYF. The CDR3 DNA reads as TGTGCCAGCAGCCTCGTAGCTAGCGGGAGGGGCACAGATACGCAGTATTTT. The genes are TRBV2 and TRBJ2-3, with TRBD2 matching over 12 bases. The V gene end was trimmed by 6 bases and the J gene end by 1 base; junction bases not matched to a gene: 8. The CDR3 sequence is 17 residues long. From germline, CDR1 is SNHLY and CDR2 FYNNEI.

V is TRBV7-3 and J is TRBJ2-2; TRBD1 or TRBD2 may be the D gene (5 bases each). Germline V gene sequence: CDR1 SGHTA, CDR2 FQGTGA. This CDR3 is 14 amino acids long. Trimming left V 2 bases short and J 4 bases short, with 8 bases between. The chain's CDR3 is CASSLSGTTGELFF. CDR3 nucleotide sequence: TGTGCCAGCAGCTTATCAGGGACCACCGGGGAGCTGTTTTTT.

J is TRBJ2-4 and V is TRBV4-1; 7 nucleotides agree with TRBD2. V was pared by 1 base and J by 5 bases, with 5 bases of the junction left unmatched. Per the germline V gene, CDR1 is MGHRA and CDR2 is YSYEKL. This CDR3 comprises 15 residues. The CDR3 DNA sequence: TGCGCCAGCAGCCAAGTCGGGAGGCCTGAAAACATTCAGTACTTC. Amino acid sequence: CASSQVGRPENIQYF.

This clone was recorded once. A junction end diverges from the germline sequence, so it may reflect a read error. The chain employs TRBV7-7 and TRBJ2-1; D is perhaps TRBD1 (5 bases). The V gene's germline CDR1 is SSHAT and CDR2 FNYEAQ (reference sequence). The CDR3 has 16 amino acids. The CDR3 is CASSPTNPGLGNEQFF. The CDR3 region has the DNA TGTGCTAGCAGCCCCACCAACCCAGGGCTAGGTAATGAGCAGTTCTTC.

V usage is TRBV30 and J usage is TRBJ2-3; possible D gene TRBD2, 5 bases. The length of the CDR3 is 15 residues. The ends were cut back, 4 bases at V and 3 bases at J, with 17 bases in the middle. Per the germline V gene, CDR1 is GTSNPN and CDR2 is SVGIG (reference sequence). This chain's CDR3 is CAWKIEGVGTDTQYF. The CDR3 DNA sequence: TGTGCCTGGAAGATTGAGGGAGTCGGAACAGATACGCAGTATTTT. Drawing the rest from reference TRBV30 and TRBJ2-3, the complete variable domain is SQTIHQWPATLVQPVGSPLSLECTVEGTSNPNLYWYRQAAGRGLQLLFYSVGIGQISSEVPQNLSASRPQDRQFILSSKKLLLSDSGFYLCAWKIEGVGTDTQYFGPGTRLTVL.

The CDR3 coding sequence is TGTGCCAGTAGTTCGTTCCGGGACGGTAATGAAAAACTGTTTTTT. It is translated as CASSSFRDGNEKLFF. This chain links TRBV19 with TRBJ1-4; D is possibly TRBD1 (5 bases). The CDR3 loop spans 15 amino acids. Germline values: CDR1 LNHDA, CDR2 SQIVND (reference sequence). V dropped 5 bases and J dropped 4 bases, with 14 bases sitting between them. Full variable domain (outside the CDR3, taken from reference TRBV19 and TRBJ1-4): DGGITQSPKYLFRKEGQNVTLSCEQNLNHDAMYWYRQDPGQGLRLIYYSQIVNDFQKGDIAEGYSVSREKKESFPLTVTSAQKNPTAFYLCASSSFRDGNEKLFFGSGTQLSVL.

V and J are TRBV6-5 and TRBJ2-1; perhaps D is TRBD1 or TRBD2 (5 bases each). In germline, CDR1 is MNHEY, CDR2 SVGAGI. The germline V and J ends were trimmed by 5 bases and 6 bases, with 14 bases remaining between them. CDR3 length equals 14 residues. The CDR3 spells CASSPGRQSNEQFF. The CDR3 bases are TGTGCCAGCAGTCCGGGACGCCAATCCAATGAGCAGTTCTTC.

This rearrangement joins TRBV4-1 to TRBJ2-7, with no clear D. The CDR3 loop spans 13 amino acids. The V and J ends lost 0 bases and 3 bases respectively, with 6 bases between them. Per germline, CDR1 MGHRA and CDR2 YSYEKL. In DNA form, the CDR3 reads TGCGCCAGCAGCCAAGAGAAAGGCTACGAGCAGTACTTC. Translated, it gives CASSQEKGYEQYF.

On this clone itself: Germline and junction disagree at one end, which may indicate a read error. The CDR3 region has the DNA TGTGCCACTTTTGGGACAGGGGGCTCCAACGAGCAGTACTTC. This codes for CATFGTGGSNEQYF. The chain links TRBV10-3 to TRBJ2-7; 12 bases align to TRBD1. Germline V gene data show CDR1 as ENHRY and CDR2 as SYGVKD. This CDR3 spans 14 amino acids.

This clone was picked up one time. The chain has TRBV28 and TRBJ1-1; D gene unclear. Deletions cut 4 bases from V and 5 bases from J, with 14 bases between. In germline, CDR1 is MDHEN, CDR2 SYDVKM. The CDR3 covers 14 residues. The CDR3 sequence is CASSSVKGRTEAFF. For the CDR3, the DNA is TGTGCCAGCAGTTCGGTCAAGGGTCGGACTGAAGCTTTCTTT.

CDR3 sequence reads: CASSEFSLEAYNEQFF. DNA for the CDR3: TGTGCCAGCAGTGAATTTTCGCTAGAAGCCTACAATGAGCAGTTCTTC. The chain is built from TRBV2 and TRBJ2-1; no firm D call. The CDR3 consists of 16 residues. The germline V and J ends were trimmed by 2 bases and 2 bases, with 13 bases remaining between them. Per germline, CDR1 SNHLY and CDR2 FYNNEI. Full variable domain (remainder filled in from reference TRBV2 and TRBJ2-1): EPEVTQTPSHQVTQMGQEVILRCVPISNHLYFYWYRQILGQKVEFLVSFYNNEISEKSEIFDDQFSVERPDGSNFTLKIRSTKLEDSAMYFCASSEFSLEAYNEQFFGPGTRLTVL.

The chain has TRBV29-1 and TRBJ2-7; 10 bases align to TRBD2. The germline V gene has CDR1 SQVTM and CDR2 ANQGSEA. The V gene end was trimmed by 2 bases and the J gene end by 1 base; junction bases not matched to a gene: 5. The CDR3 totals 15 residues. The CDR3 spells CSVETRLAGSYEQYF. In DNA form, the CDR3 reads TGCAGCGTTGAAACCAGACTAGCGGGTTCCTACGAGCAGTACTTC.

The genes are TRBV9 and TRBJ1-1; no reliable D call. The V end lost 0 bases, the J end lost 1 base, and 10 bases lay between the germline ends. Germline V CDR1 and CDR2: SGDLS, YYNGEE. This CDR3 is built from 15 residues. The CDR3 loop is CASSVVLSWNTEAFF. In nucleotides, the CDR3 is TGTGCCAGCAGCGTAGTATTATCTTGGAACACTGAAGCTTTCTTT. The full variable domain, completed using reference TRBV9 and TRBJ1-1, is DSGVTQTPKHLITATGQRVTLRCSPRSGDLSVYWYQQSLDQGLQFLIQYYNGEERAKGNILERFSAQQFPDLHSELNLSSLELGDSALYFCASSVVLSWNTEAFFGQGTRLTVV.

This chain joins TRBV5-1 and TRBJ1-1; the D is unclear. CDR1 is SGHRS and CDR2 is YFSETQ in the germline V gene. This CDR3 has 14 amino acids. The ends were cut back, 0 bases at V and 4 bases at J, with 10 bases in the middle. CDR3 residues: CASSLEGIGTEAFF. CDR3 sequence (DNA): TGCGCCAGCAGCTTGGAAGGTATCGGCACTGAAGCTTTCTTT.

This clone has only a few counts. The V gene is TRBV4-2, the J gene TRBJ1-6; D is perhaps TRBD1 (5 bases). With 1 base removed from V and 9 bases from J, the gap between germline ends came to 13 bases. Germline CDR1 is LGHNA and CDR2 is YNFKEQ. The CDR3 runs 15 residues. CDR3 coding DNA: TGTGCCAGCAGCCAAGGTATCAGGGTAGCTTCACCCCTCCACTTT. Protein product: CASSQGIRVASPLHF.

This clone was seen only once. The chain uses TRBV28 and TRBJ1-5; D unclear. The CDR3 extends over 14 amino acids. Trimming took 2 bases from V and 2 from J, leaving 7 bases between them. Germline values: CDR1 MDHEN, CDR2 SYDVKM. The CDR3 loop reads CASSLPLGNQPQHF. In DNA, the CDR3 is TGTGCCAGCAGTTTACCTTTGGGCAATCAGCCCCAGCATTTT. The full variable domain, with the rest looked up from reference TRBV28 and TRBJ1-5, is DVKVTQSSRYLVKRTGEKVFLECVQDMDHENMFWYRQDPGLGLRLIYFSYDVKMKEKGDIPEGYSVSREKKERFSLILESASTNQTSMYLCASSLPLGNQPQHFGDGTRLSIL.

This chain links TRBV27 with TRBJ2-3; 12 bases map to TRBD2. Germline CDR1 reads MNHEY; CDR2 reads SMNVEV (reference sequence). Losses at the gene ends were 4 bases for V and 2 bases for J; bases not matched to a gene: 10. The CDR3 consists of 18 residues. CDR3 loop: CASSSRLAGAAHTDTQYF. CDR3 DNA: TGTGCCAGCAGTTCTAGACTAGCGGGGGCCGCCCACACAGATACGCAGTATTTT.

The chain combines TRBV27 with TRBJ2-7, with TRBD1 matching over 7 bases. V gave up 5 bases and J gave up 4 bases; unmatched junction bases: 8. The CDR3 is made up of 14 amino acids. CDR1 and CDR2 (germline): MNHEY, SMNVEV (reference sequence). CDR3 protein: CASSNLGGLYEQYF. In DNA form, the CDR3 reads TGTGCCAGCAGTAACTTAGGGGGCCTATACGAGCAGTACTTC.

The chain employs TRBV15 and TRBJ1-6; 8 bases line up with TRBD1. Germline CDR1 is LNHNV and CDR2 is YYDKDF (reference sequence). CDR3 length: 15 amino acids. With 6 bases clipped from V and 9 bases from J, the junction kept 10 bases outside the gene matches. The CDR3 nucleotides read TGTGCCACCAGTGGACAGGGCGGTCCGACTTCACCCCTCCACTTT. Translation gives CATSGQGGPTSPLHF.

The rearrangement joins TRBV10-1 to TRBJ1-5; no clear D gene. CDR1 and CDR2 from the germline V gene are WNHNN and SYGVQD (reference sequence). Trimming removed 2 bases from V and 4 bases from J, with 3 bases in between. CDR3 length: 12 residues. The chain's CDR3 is CASSEGNQPQHF. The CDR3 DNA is TGCGCCAGCAGTGAGGGGAATCAGCCCCAGCATTTT.

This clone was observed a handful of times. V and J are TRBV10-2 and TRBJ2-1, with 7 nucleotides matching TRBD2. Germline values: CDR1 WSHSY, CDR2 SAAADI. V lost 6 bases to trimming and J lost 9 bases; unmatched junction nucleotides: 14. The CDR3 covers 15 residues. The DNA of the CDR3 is TGCGCCAGCAGGACATCTAGCGGCCGAAAGGTTGAGCAGTTCTTC. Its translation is CASRTSSGRKVEQFF.

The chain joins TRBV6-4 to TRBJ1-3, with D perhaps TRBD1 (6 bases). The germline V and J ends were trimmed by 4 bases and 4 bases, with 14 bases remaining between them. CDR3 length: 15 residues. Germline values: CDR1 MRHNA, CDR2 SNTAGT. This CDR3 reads CASSGTWDKGNTIYF. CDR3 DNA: TGTGCCAGCAGTGGAACCTGGGACAAAGGAAACACCATATATTTT.